This TCR beta chain was recovered during a study of T-cell memory formation after mild COVID-19. This CDR3 spans 16 amino acids. Trimming removed 5 bases at V and 5 bases at J, with 18 bases between. Looked up from germline, CDR1 is SGHTA and CDR2 is FQGNSA. TCRdb ran MiXCR on the 5' RACE reads and lists one entry per CDR3 protein. The table records some 330,000 distinct CDR3 sequences, around 20% of them present only once. Sequencing was performed on PBMCs or a T cell subset sorted from them (not recorded which). The rearrangement links TRBV7-2 to TRBJ1-4; weak D call: TRBD1 (5 bases). This sequence originates from an adult woman who had mild COVID-19 (a few samples of this study predate the infection). Cell type and time point are not known. In DNA, the CDR3 is TGTGCCAGCAGCATCCAACTTGGGGCCCCCAATGAAAAACTGTTTTTT. It encodes CASSIQLGAPNEKLFF. The whole variable domain, filled in from reference TRBV7-2 and TRBJ1-4, reads GAGVSQSPSNKVTEKGKDVELRCDPISGHTALYWYRQSLGQGLEFLIYFQGNSAPDKSGLPSDRFSAERTGGSVSTLTIQRTQQEDSAVYLCASSIQLGAPNEKLFFGSGTQLSVL.